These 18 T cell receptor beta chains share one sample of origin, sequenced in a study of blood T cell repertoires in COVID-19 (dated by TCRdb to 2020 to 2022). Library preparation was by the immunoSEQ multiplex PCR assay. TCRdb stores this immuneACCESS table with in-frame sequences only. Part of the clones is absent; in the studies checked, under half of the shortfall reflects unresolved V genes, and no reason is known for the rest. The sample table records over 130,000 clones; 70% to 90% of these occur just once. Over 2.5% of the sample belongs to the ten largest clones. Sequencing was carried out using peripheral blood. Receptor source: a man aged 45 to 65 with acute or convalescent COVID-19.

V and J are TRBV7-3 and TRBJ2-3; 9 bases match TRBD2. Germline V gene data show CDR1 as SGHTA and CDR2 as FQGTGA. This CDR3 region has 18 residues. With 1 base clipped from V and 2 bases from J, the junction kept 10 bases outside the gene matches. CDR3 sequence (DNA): TGTGCCAGCAGCTTAAATCGGGCTAGCGGGATTGCCACAGATACGCAGTATTTT. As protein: CASSLNRASGIATDTQYF.

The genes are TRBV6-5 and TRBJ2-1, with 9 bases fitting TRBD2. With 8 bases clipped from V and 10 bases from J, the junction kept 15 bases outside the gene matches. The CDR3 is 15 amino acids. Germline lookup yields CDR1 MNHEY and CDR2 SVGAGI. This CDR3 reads CASLLAAGGPWEQFF. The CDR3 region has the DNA TGTGCCAGCCTACTAGCGGCGGGGGGGCCTTGGGAGCAGTTCTTC.

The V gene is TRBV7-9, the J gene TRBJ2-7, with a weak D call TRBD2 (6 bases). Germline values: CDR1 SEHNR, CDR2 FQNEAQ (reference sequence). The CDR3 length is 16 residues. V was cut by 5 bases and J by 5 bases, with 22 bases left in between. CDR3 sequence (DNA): TGTGCCAGCAGCAGCCCCGGAGGGCGGGACTTCAACGAGCAGTACTTC. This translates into CASSSPGGRDFNEQYF.

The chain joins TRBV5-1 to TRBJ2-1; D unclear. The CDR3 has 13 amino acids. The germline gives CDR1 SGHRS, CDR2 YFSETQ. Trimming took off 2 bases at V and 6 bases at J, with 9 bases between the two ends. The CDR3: CASSFVRPNEQFF. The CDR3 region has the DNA TGCGCCAGCAGCTTTGTGCGCCCCAATGAGCAGTTCTTC.

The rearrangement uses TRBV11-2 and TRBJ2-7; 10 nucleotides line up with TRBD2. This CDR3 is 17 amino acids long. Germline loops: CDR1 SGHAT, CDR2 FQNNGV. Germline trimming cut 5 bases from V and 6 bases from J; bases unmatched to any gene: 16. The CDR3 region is CASSPLGGWLAGVEQYF. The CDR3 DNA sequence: TGTGCCAGCAGCCCCCTCGGTGGATGGCTAGCGGGAGTCGAGCAGTACTTC.

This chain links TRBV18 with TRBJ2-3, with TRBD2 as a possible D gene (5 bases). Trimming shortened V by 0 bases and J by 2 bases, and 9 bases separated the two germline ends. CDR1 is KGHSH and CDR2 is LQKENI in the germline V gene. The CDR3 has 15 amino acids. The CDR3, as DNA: TGTGCCAGCTCACCACCGGCGACTAACACAGATACGCAGTATTTT. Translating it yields CASSPPATNTDTQYF.

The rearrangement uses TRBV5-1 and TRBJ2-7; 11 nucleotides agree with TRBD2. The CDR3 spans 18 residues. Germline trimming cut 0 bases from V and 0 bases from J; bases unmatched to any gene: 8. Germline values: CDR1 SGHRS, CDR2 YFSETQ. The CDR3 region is CASSLAPSGGPSSYEQYF. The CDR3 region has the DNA TGCGCCAGCAGCTTGGCTCCTAGCGGGGGGCCTTCCTCCTACGAGCAGTACTTC.

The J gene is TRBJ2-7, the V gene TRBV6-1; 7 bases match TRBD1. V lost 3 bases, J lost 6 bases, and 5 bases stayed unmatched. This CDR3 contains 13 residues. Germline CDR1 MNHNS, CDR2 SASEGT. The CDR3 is CASSDQGVGEQYF. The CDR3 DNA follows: TGTGCCAGCAGTGATCAGGGGGTGGGCGAGCAGTACTTC.

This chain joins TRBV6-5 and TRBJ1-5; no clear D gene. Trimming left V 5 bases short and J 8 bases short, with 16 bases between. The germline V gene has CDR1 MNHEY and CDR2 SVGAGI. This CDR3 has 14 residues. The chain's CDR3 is CASSMGRRMEPQHF. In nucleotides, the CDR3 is TGTGCCAGCAGTATGGGCAGACGTATGGAGCCCCAGCATTTT.

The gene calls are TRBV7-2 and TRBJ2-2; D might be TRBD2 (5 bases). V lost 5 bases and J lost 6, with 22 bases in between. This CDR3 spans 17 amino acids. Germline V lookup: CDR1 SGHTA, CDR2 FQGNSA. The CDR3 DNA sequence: TGTGCCAGCAGCGCCTCGAGGGTCGGGCCTTTGGCCGGGGAGCTGTTTTTT. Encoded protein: CASSASRVGPLAGELFF.

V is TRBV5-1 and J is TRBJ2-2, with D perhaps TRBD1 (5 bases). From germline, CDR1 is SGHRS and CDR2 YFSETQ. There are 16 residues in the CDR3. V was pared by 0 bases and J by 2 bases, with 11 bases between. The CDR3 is CASSLVGQINTGELFF. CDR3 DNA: TGCGCCAGCAGCTTGGTTGGACAAATCAACACCGGGGAGCTGTTTTTT.

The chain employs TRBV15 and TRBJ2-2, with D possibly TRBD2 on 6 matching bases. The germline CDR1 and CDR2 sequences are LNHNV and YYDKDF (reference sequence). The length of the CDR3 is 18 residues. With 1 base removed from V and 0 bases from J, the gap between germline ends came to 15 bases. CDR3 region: CATSRGRLGLANTGELFF. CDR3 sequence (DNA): TGTGCCACCAGCAGAGGCCGGCTGGGACTGGCGAACACCGGGGAGCTGTTTTTT. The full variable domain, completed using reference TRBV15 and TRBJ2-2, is DAMVIQNPRYQVTQFGKPVTLSCSQTLNHNVMYWYQQKSSQAPKLLFHYYDKDFNNEADTPDNFQSRRPNTSFCFLDIRSPGLGDTAMYLCATSRGRLGLANTGELFFGEGSRLTVL.

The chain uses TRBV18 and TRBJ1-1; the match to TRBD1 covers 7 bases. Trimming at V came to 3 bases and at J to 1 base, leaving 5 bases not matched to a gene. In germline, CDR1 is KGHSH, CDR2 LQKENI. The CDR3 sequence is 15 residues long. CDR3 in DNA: TGTGCCAGCTCACCCGGACAGGAGAGGAACACTGAAGCTTTCTTT. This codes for CASSPGQERNTEAFF.

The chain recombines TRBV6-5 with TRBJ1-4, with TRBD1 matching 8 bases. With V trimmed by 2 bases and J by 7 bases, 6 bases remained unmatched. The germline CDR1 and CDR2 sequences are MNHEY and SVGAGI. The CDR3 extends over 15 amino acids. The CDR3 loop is CASSYGQGSGEKLFF. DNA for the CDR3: TGTGCCAGCAGTTACGGACAGGGTAGCGGTGAAAAACTGTTTTTT.

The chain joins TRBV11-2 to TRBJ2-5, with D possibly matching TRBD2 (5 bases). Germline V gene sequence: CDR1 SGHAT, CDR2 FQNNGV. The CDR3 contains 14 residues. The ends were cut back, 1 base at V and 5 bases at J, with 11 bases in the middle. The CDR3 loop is CASSLGRGQETQYF. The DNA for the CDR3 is TGTGCCAGCAGCTTAGGAAGAGGGCAGGAGACCCAGTACTTC.

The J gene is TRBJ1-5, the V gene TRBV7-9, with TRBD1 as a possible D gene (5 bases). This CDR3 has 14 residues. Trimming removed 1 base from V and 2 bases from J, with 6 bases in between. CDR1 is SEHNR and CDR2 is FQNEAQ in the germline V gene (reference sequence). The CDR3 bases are TGTGCCAGCAGCTTAGGGGGGGGCAATCAGCCCCAGCATTTT. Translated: CASSLGGGNQPQHF. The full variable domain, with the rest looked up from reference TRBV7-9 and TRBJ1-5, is DTGVSQNPRHKITKRGQNVTFRCDPISEHNRLYWYRQTLGQGPEFLTYFQNEAQLEKSRLLSDRFSAERPKGSFSTLEIQRTEQGDSAMYLCASSLGGGNQPQHFGDGTRLSIL.

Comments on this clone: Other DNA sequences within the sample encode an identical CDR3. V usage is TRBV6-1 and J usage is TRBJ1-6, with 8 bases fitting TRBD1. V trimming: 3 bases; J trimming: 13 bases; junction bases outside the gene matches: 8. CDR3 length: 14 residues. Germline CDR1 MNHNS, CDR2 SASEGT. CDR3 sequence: CASSDGQGGSPLHF. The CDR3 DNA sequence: TGTGCCAGCAGTGACGGACAGGGTGGTTCGCCCCTCCACTTT.

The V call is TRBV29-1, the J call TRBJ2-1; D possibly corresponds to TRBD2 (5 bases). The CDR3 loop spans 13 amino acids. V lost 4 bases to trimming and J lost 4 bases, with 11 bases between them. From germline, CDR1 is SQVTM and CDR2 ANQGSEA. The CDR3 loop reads CSVGTAGYNEQFF. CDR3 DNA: TGCAGCGTTGGTACTGCGGGTTACAATGAGCAGTTCTTC.